This T cell receptor beta chain was sequenced in a study of blood T cell repertoires in COVID-19. Clones were sequenced by immunoSEQ multiplex PCR, and TCRdb holds only the in-frame ones, with some missing. Among over 250,000 clones listed, approximately 89% were seen once. This CDR3 has 17 residues. The V gene end was trimmed by 1 base and the J gene end by 3 bases; junction bases not matched to a gene: 8. CDR1 is LGHDT and CDR2 is YNNKEL in the germline V gene (reference sequence). This receptor was taken from a woman in her fifties or sixties who had recovered from COVID-19. What was sequenced was PBMCs or T cells enriched from blood (not recorded which). The chain has TRBV3-1 (or the pseudogene TRBV3-2) and TRBJ2-4; 8 nucleotides line up with TRBD1. The CDR3 region has the DNA TGTGCCAGCAGCCAAGCTGGACAGGGAATCGGCAAAAACATTCAGTACTTC. The encoded protein is CASSQAGQGIGKNIQYF.